The source of this T cell receptor (beta chain) is a study of OX40 agonist ivuxolimab in advanced cancers. Background on the study: Of mixed ages from about 23 to 85 and averaging 60 years, the group was 65% to 85% male. Prior checkpoint blockade (anti-PD-1, anti-PD-L1 or anti-CTLA-4) was permitted; around 40% had it.

From germline, CDR1 is SGHRS and CDR2 YFSETQ. The CDR3 is 13 residues long. V lost 1 base to trimming and J lost 7 bases, with 11 bases between them. Clones were read by immunoSEQ multiplex PCR, and TCRdb kept only the in-frame ones, dropping some. Among 60,000 or so clones, approximately 86% were seen once, and the ten largest hold roughly 13%. The clonotype comes from an adult with an advanced solid tumor such as melanoma, head and neck, liver or kidney cancer. Specimen: CD4+ or CD8+ T cells sorted from blood, collected in a trial of the OX40 agonist ivuxolimab. This sequence joins TRBV5-1 and TRBJ1-2; a possible D gene is TRBD1 (6 bases). The CDR3 loop reads CASSLTRGSGYTF. The CDR3 coding sequence is TGCGCCAGCAGCTTGACGAGGGGGTCTGGCTACACCTTC.